Presented here are 29 T cell receptor beta chains from one specimen sequenced in a study of OX40 agonist ivuxolimab in advanced cancers. Repertoires were generated with immunoSEQ multiplex PCR, while TCRdb's copy carries only in-frame clones and drops some. The data show around 86,000 clones, 89% seen once. Source: CD4+ or CD8+ T cells sorted from blood, taken in a trial of the OX40 agonist ivuxolimab. All receptors come from an adult with an advanced solid tumor such as melanoma, head and neck, liver or kidney cancer.

The V and J genes are TRBV11-3 and TRBJ2-7; TRBD2 matches 7 bases. The CDR3 is 15 residues long. V shed 4 bases, J shed 3 bases, and the junction held 9 bases outside the gene matches. Germline CDR1 SGHNT, CDR2 YENEEA. CDR3 DNA: TGTGCCAGCAGCTCCCTTTTTGGGGGGGGCTACGAGCAGTACTTC. Amino acid sequence: CASSSLFGGGYEQYF.

The chain links TRBV7-9 to TRBJ2-5, with unresolved D. The CDR3 totals 14 residues. The ends were cut back, 5 bases at V and 1 base at J, with 11 bases in the middle. Per the germline V gene, CDR1 is SEHNR and CDR2 is FQNEAQ (reference sequence). The CDR3 DNA follows: TGTGCCAGCAGCCTCCTGAGGAGCCAAGAGACCCAGTACTTC. Amino acid sequence: CASSLLRSQETQYF.

This chain joins TRBV19 and TRBJ1-1; 8 bases align to TRBD1. The CDR3 has 17 amino acids. The J segment lost 2 bases and the V segment lost 4 bases, leaving 12 bases of the junction unmatched. The germline V gene has CDR1 LNHDA and CDR2 SQIVND (reference sequence). The CDR3 nucleotides are TGTGCCAGTAGTACGCGCTCATTCGGGACAGGAAACACTGAAGCTTTCTTT. This codes for CASSTRSFGTGNTEAFF.

The rearrangement uses TRBV7-9 and TRBJ1-1, with D possibly being TRBD1 (6 bases). Germline V gives CDR1 SEHNR, CDR2 FQNEAQ (reference sequence). Trimming stripped 4 bases from V and 0 bases from J, with 21 bases between. The CDR3 contains 18 residues. The CDR3 DNA reads as TGTGCCAGCAGCTCAAGACAGGATCGGAATGCAATGAACACTGAAGCTTTCTTT. Its protein product is CASSSRQDRNAMNTEAFF.

The chain has TRBV7-8 and TRBJ2-3; either TRBD1 or TRBD2 may fit D (5 bases each). CDR1 SGHVS and CDR2 FQNEAQ come from the germline V gene. The CDR3 runs 15 residues. V was clipped by 5 bases and J by 1 base, with 13 bases between them. The CDR3 sequence: CASSPGTSGTDTQYF. The CDR3 DNA reads as TGTGCCAGCAGCCCGGGGACGAGTGGCACAGATACGCAGTATTTT.

This clone has a handful of counts. The chain carries TRBV9 and TRBJ2-1; 10 positions agree with TRBD2. V dropped 4 bases and J dropped 7; count of bases not matched to a gene: 17. There are 18 residues in the CDR3. Germline loops: CDR1 SGDLS, CDR2 YYNGEE. CDR3 coding DNA: TGTGCCAGCAGCCCCAACTTCGCTAGCGGGAGTGGCAGAAATGAGCAGTTCTTC. Translating it yields CASSPNFASGSGRNEQFF.

The chain joins TRBV11-2 to TRBJ2-7; D unresolved. The germline gives CDR1 SGHAT, CDR2 FQNNGV. The CDR3 has 15 amino acids. V lost 6 bases, J lost 0 bases, and 15 bases lay in between. CDR3 in amino acids: CASRLQPKDSYEQYF. CDR3 nucleotide sequence: TGTGCCAGCAGGTTACAACCCAAGGACTCCTACGAGCAGTACTTC.

The gene calls are TRBV6-6 and TRBJ1-1; D not certain. V was pared by 7 bases and J by 7 bases, with 19 bases between. CDR3 size: 14 residues. CDR1 MNHNY and CDR2 SVGAGI come from the germline V gene (reference sequence). CDR3 region: CASTRSPQALEAFF. The DNA of the CDR3 is TGTGCCAGCACCAGGAGCCCCCAGGCGCTTGAAGCTTTCTTT.

The gene calls are TRBV6-1 and TRBJ1-2; TRBD1 aligns across 8 bases. Trimming took 2 bases from V and 4 from J; bases not matched to a gene: 3. Germline values: CDR1 MNHNS, CDR2 SASEGT. The CDR3 runs to 14 residues. The CDR3: CASSESGGLYGYTF. CDR3 nucleotides: TGTGCCAGCAGTGAATCAGGGGGCCTCTATGGCTACACCTTC.

This chain joins TRBV4-1 and TRBJ1-5; tentatively, D is TRBD1 (6 bases). Trimming stripped 0 bases from V and 4 bases from J, with 13 bases between. Per the germline V gene, CDR1 is MGHRA and CDR2 is YSYEKL. There are 16 residues in the CDR3. The CDR3 DNA reads TGCGCCAGCAGCCAAGAAAGGGGGGATTGGAATCAGCCCCAGCATTTT. Its protein is CASSQERGDWNQPQHF.

The chain combines TRBV6-6 with TRBJ2-3; D possibly matches TRBD1 or TRBD2 (6 bases each). This CDR3 region has 16 residues. CDR1 MNHNY and CDR2 SVGAGI come from the germline V gene (reference sequence). The V end was cut by 6 bases, the J end by 0 bases, with 16 bases between. The CDR3: CASSPLGGGSTDTQYF. Written as DNA, the CDR3 is TGTGCCAGCAGCCCCTTAGGGGGAGGTAGCACAGATACGCAGTATTTT.

CDR3 sequence (DNA): TGTGCCAGCAGCCCCGTAGGACTAGCGGGAGCCTACGAGCAGTACTTC. Its protein is CASSPVGLAGAYEQYF. This chain uses TRBV13 with TRBJ2-7; 13 nucleotides agree with TRBD2. CDR3 length equals 16 residues. With 5 bases clipped from V and 2 bases from J, the junction kept 6 bases outside the gene matches. CDR1 is PRHDT, CDR2 FYEKMQ, per germline (reference sequence).

The chain couples TRBV19 to TRBJ1-5; a weak D match, TRBD1 (5 bases). The CDR3 has 15 residues. The V and J ends lost 6 bases and 4 bases respectively, with 16 bases between them. Germline V gene data show CDR1 as LNHDA and CDR2 as SQIVND (reference sequence). CDR3 loop: CASRPGGSGNQPQHF. CDR3 coding DNA: TGTGCCAGTAGACCCGGGGGGTCAGGGAATCAGCCCCAGCATTTT.

CDR3 sequence (DNA): TGTGCCAGCCGACCAGGTGGGGGCTCCTACGAGCAGTACTTC. It encodes CASRPGGGSYEQYF. The rearrangement links TRBV13 to TRBJ2-7; D is possibly TRBD1 or TRBD2 (5 bases each). V lost 8 bases, J lost 0 bases, and 14 bases lay in between. This CDR3 has 14 amino acids. Germline V CDR1 and CDR2: PRHDT, FYEKMQ (reference sequence).

The chain has TRBV7-2 and TRBJ2-5, with 9 bases that match TRBD1. After removal of 3 bases from V and 5 bases from J, the junction contained 10 bases not matched to a gene. There are 16 residues in the CDR3. CDR1 is SGHTA and CDR2 is FQGNSA in the germline V gene. DNA for the CDR3: TGTGCCAGCAGCTTTGGCCGGACAGGGGCCGGGGAGACCCAGTACTTC. Translation gives CASSFGRTGAGETQYF.

This sequence joins TRBV10-3 and TRBJ2-7; weak D call: TRBD1 (6 bases). The CDR3 loop spans 14 amino acids. Between the trimmed V and J ends, which lost 7 bases and 3 bases, there was a span of 16 bases. CDR1 is ENHRY, CDR2 SYGVKD, per germline. The CDR3 DNA follows: TGTGCCATCACCCCGGGACAAGGAGACTACGAGCAGTACTTC. Its translation is CAITPGQGDYEQYF.

The chain links TRBV28 to TRBJ2-3, with 11 nucleotides matching TRBD2. V was pared by 5 bases and J by 4 bases, with 5 bases of the junction left unmatched. From germline, CDR1 is MDHEN and CDR2 SYDVKM. CDR3 length: 15 amino acids. The CDR3 DNA sequence: TGTGCCAGCAGTCCCGGGACTAGCGGTTCAGATACGCAGTATTTT. This gives the protein CASSPGTSGSDTQYF. Looking up the rest from reference TRBV28 and TRBJ2-3 gives the full variable domain: DVKVTQSSRYLVKRTGEKVFLECVQDMDHENMFWYRQDPGLGLRLIYFSYDVKMKEKGDIPEGYSVSREKKERFSLILESASTNQTSMYLCASSPGTSGSDTQYFGPGTRLTVL.

The CDR3 region has the DNA TGTGCCAGCTCCCCCATAGCAGGGGGTTCGAACACCGGGGAGCTGTTTTTT. It encodes CASSPIAGGSNTGELFF. The chain couples TRBV18 to TRBJ2-2, with 7 bases identical to TRBD1. The V gene end was trimmed by 6 bases and the J gene end by 0 bases; junction bases not matched to a gene: 10. CDR3 length equals 17 residues. From germline, CDR1 is KGHSH and CDR2 LQKENI.

This clone has only a few counts. This chain joins TRBV29-1 and TRBJ1-1; no reliable D call. This CDR3 spans 12 amino acids. Per germline, CDR1 SQVTM and CDR2 ANQGSEA. V was shortened by 4 bases and J by 6 bases, with 12 bases between the two germline ends. CDR3 amino acids: CSVVFPRPEAFF. CDR3 nucleotide sequence: TGCAGCGTTGTTTTTCCCAGGCCTGAAGCTTTCTTT.

This rearrangement joins TRBV19 to TRBJ2-2; no firm D call. Germline-derived CDR1 and CDR2 are LNHDA and SQIVND (reference sequence). This CDR3 region has 15 residues. V lost 0 bases and J 5 bases, leaving 10 bases between the germline ends. The CDR3 is CASSIESALTGELFF. The CDR3 DNA reads TGTGCCAGTAGTATAGAGTCGGCTCTGACCGGGGAGCTGTTTTTT.

The CDR3 nucleotides read TGTGCCAGCAGATCCGGGACTAGCGGGAGTTATGAGCAGTTCTTC. Encoded protein: CASRSGTSGSYEQFF. The chain combines TRBV6-5 with TRBJ2-1; the match to TRBD2 covers 14 bases. Germline assignment: CDR1 MNHEY and CDR2 SVGAGI. Unmatched junction bases numbered 6, after V lost 6 bases and J lost 8 bases. The CDR3 sequence is 15 residues long.

The CDR3 DNA sequence: TGTGCCTGGAGTGTATGGGACTCTGGAAACACCATATATTTT. Translating it yields CAWSVWDSGNTIYF. The chain has TRBV30 and TRBJ1-3; no clear D. Germline values: CDR1 GTSNPN, CDR2 SVGIG (reference sequence). Trimming pared 0 bases from V and 0 bases from J, leaving 6 bases between. This CDR3 is built from 14 residues.

The chain combines TRBV29-1 with TRBJ2-7; TRBD1 is a possible D gene (5 bases). Trimming left V 2 bases short and J 5 bases short, with 10 bases between. This CDR3 spans 12 amino acids. Looked up from germline, CDR1 is SQVTM and CDR2 is ANQGSEA. CDR3 sequence (DNA): TGCAGCGTTGAACTTCAGGGAAACGAGCAGTACTTC. Translation: CSVELQGNEQYF.

This chain links TRBV7-8 with TRBJ1-2, with TRBD1 matching over 11 bases. The germline gives CDR1 SGHVS, CDR2 FQNEAQ. V lost 3 bases and J lost 5; bases outside the gene matches: 5. The length of the CDR3 is 15 residues. The CDR3 DNA is TGTGCCAGCAGCTTCCGGGACAGGGGGGGTTATGGCTACACCTTC. Translated: CASSFRDRGGYGYTF. Filled out from reference TRBV7-8 and TRBJ1-2, the complete variable domain reads GAGVSQSPRYKVAKRGQDVALRCDPISGHVSLFWYQQALGQGPEFLTYFQNEAQLDKSGLPSDRFFAERPEGSVSTLKIQRTQQEDSAVYLCASSFRDRGGYGYTFGSGTRLTVV.

The rearrangement joins TRBV6-4 to TRBJ2-7; TRBD2 agrees at 9 bases. The V segment lost 0 bases and the J segment 6 bases; nucleotides outside the gene matches: 0. Germline loops: CDR1 MRHNA, CDR2 SNTAGT. This CDR3 comprises 13 residues. In DNA, the CDR3 is TGTGCCAGCAGTGACTCACTAGCGGGCGAGCAGTACTTC. Protein sequence: CASSDSLAGEQYF.

The V and J genes are TRBV5-8 and TRBJ1-5; D gene ambiguous. The germline gives CDR1 SGHTS, CDR2 YDEGEE. The CDR3 extends over 14 amino acids. Trimming stripped 2 bases from V and 4 bases from J, with 10 bases between. CDR3 sequence (DNA): TGTGCCAGCAGCTTCAGAGGCTCTAATCAGCCCCAGCATTTT. This encodes CASSFRGSNQPQHF.

The gene calls are TRBV29-1 and TRBJ1-1; 8 nucleotides match TRBD1. The germline V gene has CDR1 SQVTM and CDR2 ANQGSEA. With V trimmed by 5 bases and J by 4 bases, 3 bases remained unmatched. The CDR3 sequence is 12 residues long. DNA of the CDR3: TGCAGCGTTCGAACAGGGGGCACTGAAGCTTTCTTT. Translating gives CSVRTGGTEAFF.

This chain links TRBV7-9 with TRBJ2-7; 7 bases line up with TRBD1. Germline V gives CDR1 SEHNR, CDR2 FQNEAQ (reference sequence). After removal of 5 bases from V and 6 bases from J, the junction contained 7 bases not matched to a gene. The CDR3 spans 13 residues. The CDR3 spells CASSLGTVGEQYF. The CDR3 DNA is TGTGCCAGCAGCCTAGGGACAGTCGGCGAGCAGTACTTC. The whole variable domain, filled in from reference TRBV7-9 and TRBJ2-7, reads DTGVSQNPRHKITKRGQNVTFRCDPISEHNRLYWYRQTLGQGPEFLTYFQNEAQLEKSRLLSDRFSAERPKGSFSTLEIQRTEQGDSAMYLCASSLGTVGEQYFGPGTRLTVT.

The CDR3 DNA follows: TGTGCCAGCTCACCATCCGGACTAGCGGGAGTGGGCACAGATACGCAGTATTTT. Translating gives CASSPSGLAGVGTDTQYF. The chain carries TRBV18 and TRBJ2-3; TRBD2 matches 13 bases. CDR1 is KGHSH, CDR2 LQKENI, per germline. V trimming: 2 bases; J trimming: 1 base; junction bases outside the gene matches: 6. The CDR3 is 18 amino acids.